The 21 T cell receptor beta chains in this list originate from one sample, sequenced in a study of blood T cell repertoires in COVID-19. Clones were sequenced by immunoSEQ multiplex PCR, and TCRdb holds only the in-frame ones, with some missing. The data hold over 20,000 clones, with more than 85% observed a single time. Sequencing was done on a sample of peripheral blood. These TCRs come from a man between 65 and 85 years old with active COVID-19.

The J gene is TRBJ1-1, the V gene TRBV30; maybe TRBD1 (5 bases). V was pared by 4 bases and J by 1 base, with 13 bases between. The CDR3 runs 14 residues. CDR1 and CDR2 (germline): GTSNPN, SVGIG (reference sequence). CDR3 region: CAWTLGQGNTEAFF. The CDR3 coding sequence is TGTGCCTGGACCCTGGGGCAGGGGAACACTGAAGCTTTCTTT.

CDR3 in amino acids: CAGGTGTYEQYF. The CDR3 DNA reads as TGTGCCGGGGGGACAGGGACCTACGAGCAGTACTTC. V gene TRBV6-5 combines with J gene TRBJ2-7; 9 bases match TRBD1. The CDR3 is 12 residues long. Germline-derived CDR1 and CDR2 are MNHEY and SVGAGI. V shed 11 bases, J shed 2 bases, and the junction held 4 bases outside the gene matches.

The rearrangement joins TRBV10-3 to TRBJ1-2, with TRBD1 identical over 9 bases. CDR3 length equals 13 residues. Trimming removed 0 bases from V and 11 bases from J; junction bases left unmatched: 4. Per germline, CDR1 ENHRY and CDR2 SYGVKD. As DNA, the CDR3 is TGTGCCATCAGTGAGTCAGACAGGGGGATATACACCTTC. Its protein is CAISESDRGIYTF.

V and J are TRBV6-6 and TRBJ2-3; unclear D gene. Germline CDR1 and CDR2: MNHNY and SVGAGI (reference sequence). The CDR3 totals 14 residues. V was shortened by 2 bases and J by 5 bases, with 11 bases between the two germline ends. The CDR3 is CASSYTQSEDTQYF. The DNA for the CDR3 is TGTGCCAGCAGTTACACACAGTCCGAAGATACGCAGTATTTT.

The chain carries TRBV7-8 and TRBJ1-2, with 10 bases identical to TRBD1. Trimming at V came to 6 bases and at J to 8 bases, leaving 12 bases not matched to a gene. The CDR3 extends over 15 amino acids. Germline V gives CDR1 SGHVS, CDR2 FQNEAQ. The CDR3, as DNA: TGTGCCAGCAGGCGGACCGGGACAGGGGCGTGGGGCTACACCTTC. This sequence encodes CASRRTGTGAWGYTF. Supplemented by reference TRBV7-8 and TRBJ1-2, the full variable domain reads GAGVSQSPRYKVAKRGQDVALRCDPISGHVSLFWYQQALGQGPEFLTYFQNEAQLDKSGLPSDRFFAERPEGSVSTLKIQRTQQEDSAVYLCASRRTGTGAWGYTFGSGTRLTVV.

The genes are TRBV3-1 (or the pseudogene TRBV3-2) and TRBJ1-5; 8 nucleotides line up with TRBD1. The CDR3 is 13 amino acids. The J segment lost 9 bases and the V segment lost 2 bases, leaving 3 bases of the junction unmatched. Germline V gene lookup returns CDR1 LGHDT and CDR2 YNNKEL (reference sequence). The CDR3 loop reads CASSQPGGWPQHF. In nucleotides, the CDR3 is TGTGCCAGCAGCCAACCAGGGGGCTGGCCCCAGCATTTT.

V gene TRBV5-8 combines with J gene TRBJ1-5; D gene uncertain. The CDR3 is 18 amino acids. Germline V gene sequence: CDR1 SGHTS, CDR2 YDEGEE. The V and J ends lost 0 bases and 1 base respectively, with 17 bases between them. The CDR3 region is CASSLGMRTLVSNQPQHF. As DNA, the CDR3 is TGTGCCAGCAGCTTGGGTATGCGGACTTTGGTAAGCAATCAGCCCCAGCATTTT.

J is TRBJ1-3 and V is TRBV13; TRBD1 is a possible D gene (5 bases). This CDR3 has 17 residues. V lost 5 bases to trimming and J lost 3 bases, with 20 bases between them. Germline V gene data show CDR1 as PRHDT and CDR2 as FYEKMQ (reference sequence). For the CDR3, the DNA is TGTGCCAGCAGCGACCATGGGGGGATATCGGATGGAAACACCATATATTTT. It yields the protein CASSDHGGISDGNTIYF.

This chain connects TRBV16 to TRBJ1-2, with D perhaps TRBD1 (6 bases). The CDR3 sequence is 15 residues long. The V end lost 1 base, the J end lost 4 bases, and 13 bases lay between the germline ends. Germline-derived CDR1 and CDR2 are KGHSY and FQNENV. CDR3 region: CASSQWSGAAYGYTF. The CDR3 DNA reads as TGTGCCAGCAGCCAATGGTCAGGGGCTGCCTATGGCTACACCTTC.

This chain uses TRBV29-1 with TRBJ2-7; D not resolved. This CDR3 is built from 13 residues. The V end lost 2 bases, the J end lost 4 bases, and 12 bases lay between the germline ends. The germline V gene encodes CDR1 SQVTM and CDR2 ANQGSEA. The CDR3 DNA reads as TGCAGCGTTGAAACAGCCCATTTGTACGAGCAGTACTTC. It codes for CSVETAHLYEQYF.

This clone was detected once. Here the CDR3 DNA reads TGTGCCAGCAGTTCGTTCTTTGCGGGCGGAAAAAACATTCAGTACTTC. It encodes CASSSFFAGGKNIQYF. The J gene is TRBJ2-4, the V gene TRBV27; D possibly corresponds to TRBD2 (5 bases). Trimming took 4 bases from V and 4 from J, leaving 17 bases between them. The germline gives CDR1 MNHEY, CDR2 SMNVEV (reference sequence). CDR3 size: 16 residues.

V gene TRBV2 combines with J gene TRBJ1-1; D call uncertain. The germline V gene has CDR1 SNHLY and CDR2 FYNNEI. This CDR3 spans 12 amino acids. Trimming removed 6 bases from V and 6 bases from J, with 11 bases in between. The CDR3 DNA reads as TGTGCCAGCAGCCTAACCCCCCCTGAAGCTTTCTTT. Its protein is CASSLTPPEAFF.

J is TRBJ1-3 and V is TRBV10-1; TRBD1 matches 12 bases. Germline loops: CDR1 WNHNN, CDR2 SYGVQD (reference sequence). V shed 0 bases, J shed 8 bases, and the junction held 2 bases outside the gene matches. The CDR3 length is 15 residues. The CDR3 DNA follows: TGCGCCAGCAGTGAGTCGGGACAGGGGGCTGACACCATATATTTT. Its protein is CASSESGQGADTIYF.

The rearrangement links TRBV5-6 to TRBJ1-4; 7 nucleotides match TRBD1. CDR1 is SGHDT, CDR2 YYEEEE, per germline. The length of the CDR3 is 14 residues. Trimming cost V 4 bases and J 4 bases; bases outside gene matches: 4. The CDR3 DNA reads TGTGCCAGCAGCCAGGGGGTCTTTAATGAAAAACTGTTTTTT. Protein product: CASSQGVFNEKLFF. The entire variable domain, with the rest obtained from reference TRBV5-6 and TRBJ1-4, is as follows: DAGVTQSPTHLIKTRGQQVTLRCSPKSGHDTVSWYQQALGQGPQFIFQYYEEEERQRGNFPDRFSGHQFPNYSSELNVNALLLGDSALYLCASSQGVFNEKLFFGSGTQLSVL.

A few counts support this clone. The chain couples TRBV5-8 to TRBJ2-2; 7 positions match TRBD1. J was trimmed by 4 bases and V by 4 bases; bases with no gene match: 10. There are 16 residues in the CDR3. The germline gives CDR1 SGHTS, CDR2 YDEGEE. DNA of the CDR3: TGTGCCAGCAGCGACGAGACAGGGCCCGCCACCGGGGAGCTGTTTTTT. This translates into CASSDETGPATGELFF. The variable domain in full, with the rest retrieved from reference TRBV5-8 and TRBJ2-2, is EAGVTQSPTHLIKTRGQQATLRCSPISGHTSVYWYQQALGLGLQFLLWYDEGEERNRGNFPPRFSGRQFPNYSSELNVNALELEDSALYLCASSDETGPATGELFFGEGSRLTVL.

This clone showed up just once. The chain recombines TRBV3-1 (or the pseudogene TRBV3-2) with TRBJ2-3, with unresolved D. Looked up from germline, CDR1 is LGHDT and CDR2 is YNNKEL (reference sequence). The CDR3 contains 13 residues. V was cut by 7 bases and J by 3 bases, with 11 bases left in between. The CDR3 protein is CASKSSNTDTQYF. CDR3 in DNA: TGTGCCAGCAAGAGTAGCAATACAGATACGCAGTATTTT.

The CDR3 DNA follows: TGCAGCGTGGGGGGGGGCACAGTCCCTTCCTACGAGCAGTACTTC. This encodes CSVGGGTVPSYEQYF. This chain links TRBV29-1 with TRBJ2-7, with D possibly matching TRBD2 (7 bases). The germline gives CDR1 SQVTM, CDR2 ANQGSEA. The ends were cut back, 6 bases at V and 1 base at J, with 19 bases in the middle. CDR3 length equals 15 residues.

This clone was observed a single time. V and J are TRBV30 and TRBJ1-2; TRBD1 agrees at 9 bases. Germline trimming cut 3 bases from V and 11 bases from J; bases unmatched to any gene: 13. From germline, CDR1 is GTSNPN and CDR2 SVGIG (reference sequence). This CDR3 has 14 amino acids. The CDR3: CAWRISTGGAWYTF. The DNA for the CDR3 is TGTGCCTGGAGGATATCTACAGGGGGCGCTTGGTACACCTTC.

This chain joins TRBV25-1 and TRBJ2-1; D possibly corresponds to TRBD2 (7 bases). Germline CDR1 is MGHDK and CDR2 is SYGVNS. V lost 0 bases to trimming and J lost 9 bases, with 12 bases between them. This CDR3 is built from 14 residues. CDR3 DNA sequence: TGTGCCAGCAGTGAATATCGGGGGGCCGGTGAGCAGTTCTTC. Protein product: CASSEYRGAGEQFF.

CDR3 amino acids: CASSLDRVNTEAFF. Written as DNA, the CDR3 is TGTGCCAGCAGCCTTGACAGGGTGAACACTGAAGCTTTCTTT. This chain uses TRBV4-2 with TRBJ1-1; 7 bases are a match to TRBD1. CDR3 size: 14 residues. V lost 4 bases and J lost 0; bases outside the gene matches: 2. Germline V gene data show CDR1 as LGHNA and CDR2 as YNFKEQ.

CDR3 coding DNA: TGTGCCAGCAGCTTGGGAGGGGGACCCCAGCATTTT. Its translation is CASSLGGGPQHF. This rearrangement joins TRBV5-6 to TRBJ1-5, with D tentatively TRBD1 (6 bases). Trimming removed 0 bases from V and 10 bases from J, with 8 bases in between. This CDR3 has 12 residues. Germline values: CDR1 SGHDT, CDR2 YYEEEE.